This T cell receptor beta chain is drawn from a study of Ad26.COV2.S vaccination and SARS-CoV-2 variants. The treatment is: roughly 18 received Ad26.COV2.S at low or high dose, single or two shots; roughly five received placebo; per-sample allocation not given. Sampling took place 63 days after the first vaccine or placebo injection. TCRdb's copy holds only in-frame clones and misses some; the assay was immunoSEQ multiplex PCR. The table records about 440,000 clones, less than 95% of them present only once. This CDR3 spans 16 amino acids. Germline CDR1 reads SGHTA; CDR2 reads FQGNSA. Trimming removed 0 bases from V and 1 base from J, with 7 bases in between.

The chain has TRBV7-2 and TRBJ2-6; D not certain. The receptor comes from a person between 18 and 65 years old who received the Ad26.COV2.S COVID-19 vaccine or a placebo. The specimen comprised peripheral blood, sampled in a trial of Ad26.COV2.S vaccine versus placebo. For the CDR3, the DNA is TGTGCCAGCAGCTTAGCCCAGGCGTCTGGGGCCAACGTCCTGACTTTC. Translation gives CASSLAQASGANVLTF.